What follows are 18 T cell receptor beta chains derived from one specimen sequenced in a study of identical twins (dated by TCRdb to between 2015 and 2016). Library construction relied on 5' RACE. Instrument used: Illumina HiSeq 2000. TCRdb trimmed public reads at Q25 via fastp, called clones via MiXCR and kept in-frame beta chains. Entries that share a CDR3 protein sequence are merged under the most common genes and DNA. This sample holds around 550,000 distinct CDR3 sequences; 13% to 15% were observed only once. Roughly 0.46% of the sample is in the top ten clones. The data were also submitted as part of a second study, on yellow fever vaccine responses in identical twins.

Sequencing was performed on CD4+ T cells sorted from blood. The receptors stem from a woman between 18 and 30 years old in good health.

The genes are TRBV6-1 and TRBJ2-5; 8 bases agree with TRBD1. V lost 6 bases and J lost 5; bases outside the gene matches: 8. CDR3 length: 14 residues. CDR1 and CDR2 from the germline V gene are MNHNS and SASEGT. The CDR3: CASSPPGGPETQYF. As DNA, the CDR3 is TGTGCCAGCAGCCCCCCAGGGGGCCCGGAGACCCAGTACTTC.

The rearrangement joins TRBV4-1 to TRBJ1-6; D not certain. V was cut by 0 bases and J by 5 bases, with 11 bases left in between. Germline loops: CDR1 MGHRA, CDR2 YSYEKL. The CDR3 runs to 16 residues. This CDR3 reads CASSQEDLWDNSPLHF. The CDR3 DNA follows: TGCGCCAGCAGCCAAGAAGACTTATGGGATAATTCACCCCTCCACTTT.

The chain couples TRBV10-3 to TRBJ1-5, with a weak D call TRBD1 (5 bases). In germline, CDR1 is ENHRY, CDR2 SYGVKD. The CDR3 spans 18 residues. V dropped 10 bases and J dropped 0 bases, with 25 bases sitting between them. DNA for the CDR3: TGTGCCACCCATCAAGGGACCAACGCACGCTATAGCAATCAGCCCCAGCATTTT. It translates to CATHQGTNARYSNQPQHF.

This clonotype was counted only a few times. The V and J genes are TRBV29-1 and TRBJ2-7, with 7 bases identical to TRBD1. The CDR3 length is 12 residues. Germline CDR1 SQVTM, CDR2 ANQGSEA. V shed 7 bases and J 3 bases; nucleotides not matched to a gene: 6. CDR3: CSASTGYYEQYF. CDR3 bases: TGCAGCGCATCGACAGGGTACTACGAGCAGTACTTC.

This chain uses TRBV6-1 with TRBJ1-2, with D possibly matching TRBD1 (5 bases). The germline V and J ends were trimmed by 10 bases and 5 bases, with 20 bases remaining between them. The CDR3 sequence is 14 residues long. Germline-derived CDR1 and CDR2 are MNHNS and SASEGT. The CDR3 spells CATPILGLFYGYTF. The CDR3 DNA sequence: TGTGCCACCCCGATTTTGGGGCTCTTTTATGGCTACACCTTC.

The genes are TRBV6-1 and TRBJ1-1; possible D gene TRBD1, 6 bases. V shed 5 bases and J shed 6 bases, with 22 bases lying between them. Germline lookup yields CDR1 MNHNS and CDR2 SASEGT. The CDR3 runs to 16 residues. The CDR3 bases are TGTGCCAGCAGTCAGGTCTCGGGGGGGCCAGCCGCTGAAGCTTTCTTT. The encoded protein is CASSQVSGGPAAEAFF.

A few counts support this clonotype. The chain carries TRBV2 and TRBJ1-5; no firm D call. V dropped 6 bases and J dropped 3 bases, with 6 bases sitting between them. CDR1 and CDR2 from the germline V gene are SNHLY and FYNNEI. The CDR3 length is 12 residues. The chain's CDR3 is CASRSDNQPQHF. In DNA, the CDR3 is TGTGCCAGCAGGTCTGACAATCAGCCCCAGCATTTT.

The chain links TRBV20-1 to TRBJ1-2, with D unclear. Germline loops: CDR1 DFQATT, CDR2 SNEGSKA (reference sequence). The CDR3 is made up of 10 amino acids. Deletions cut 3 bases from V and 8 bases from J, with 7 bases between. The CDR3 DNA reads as TGCAGTGCTAGTGAGGGCGGCTACACCTTC. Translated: CSASEGGYTF.

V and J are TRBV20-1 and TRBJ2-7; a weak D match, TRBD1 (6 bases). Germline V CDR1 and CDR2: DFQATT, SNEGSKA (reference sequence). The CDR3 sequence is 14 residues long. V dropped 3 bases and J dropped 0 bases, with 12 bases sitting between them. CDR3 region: CSARQADSSYEQYF. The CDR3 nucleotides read TGCAGTGCTAGGCAAGCGGACAGCTCCTACGAGCAGTACTTC.

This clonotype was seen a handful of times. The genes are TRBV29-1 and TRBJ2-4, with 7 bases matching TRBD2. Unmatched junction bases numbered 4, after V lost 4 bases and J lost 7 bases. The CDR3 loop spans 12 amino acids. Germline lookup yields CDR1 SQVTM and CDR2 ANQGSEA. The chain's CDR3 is CSVVSGANIQYF. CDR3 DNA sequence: TGCAGCGTTGTCAGCGGGGCGAACATTCAGTACTTC.

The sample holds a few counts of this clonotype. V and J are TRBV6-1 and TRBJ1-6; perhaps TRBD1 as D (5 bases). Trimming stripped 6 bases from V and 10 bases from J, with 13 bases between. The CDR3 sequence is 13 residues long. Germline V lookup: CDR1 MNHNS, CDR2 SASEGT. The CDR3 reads CASSPGNYSPLHF. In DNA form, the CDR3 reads TGTGCCAGCAGCCCAGGGAACTACTCACCCCTCCACTTT.

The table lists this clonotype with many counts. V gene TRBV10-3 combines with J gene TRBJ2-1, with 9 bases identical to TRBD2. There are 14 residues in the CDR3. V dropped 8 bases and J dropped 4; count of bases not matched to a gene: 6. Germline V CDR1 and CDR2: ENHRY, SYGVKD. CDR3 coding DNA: TGTGCCATCGCTCAGGGACTAGCTTACAATGAGCAGTTCTTC. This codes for CAIAQGLAYNEQFF.

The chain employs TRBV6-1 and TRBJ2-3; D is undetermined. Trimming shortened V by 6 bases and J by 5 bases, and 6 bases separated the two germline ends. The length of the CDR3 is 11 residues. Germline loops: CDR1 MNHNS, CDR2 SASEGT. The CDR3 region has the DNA TGTGCCAGCAGCATAGGAGATACGCAGTATTTT. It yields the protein CASSIGDTQYF.

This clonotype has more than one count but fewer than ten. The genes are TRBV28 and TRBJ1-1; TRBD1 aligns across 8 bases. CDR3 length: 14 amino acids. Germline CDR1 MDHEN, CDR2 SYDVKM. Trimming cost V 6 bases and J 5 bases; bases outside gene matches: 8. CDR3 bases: TGTGCCAGCAGACCAGGGGGCGCGGGGACTGAAGCTTTCTTT. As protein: CASRPGGAGTEAFF.

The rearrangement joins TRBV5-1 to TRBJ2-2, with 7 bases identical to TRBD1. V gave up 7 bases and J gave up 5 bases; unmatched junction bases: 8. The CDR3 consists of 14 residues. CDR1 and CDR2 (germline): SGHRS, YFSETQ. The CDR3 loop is CASRGGAETGELFF. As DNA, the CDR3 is TGCGCCAGCCGAGGGGGCGCGGAAACCGGGGAGCTGTTTTTT.

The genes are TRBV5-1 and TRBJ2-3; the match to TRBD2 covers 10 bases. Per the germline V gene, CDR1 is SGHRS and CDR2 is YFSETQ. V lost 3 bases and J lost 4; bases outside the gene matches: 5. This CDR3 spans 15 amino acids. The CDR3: CASSWGSGRSDTQYF. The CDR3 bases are TGCGCCAGCAGCTGGGGTAGCGGGAGGTCAGATACGCAGTATTTT.

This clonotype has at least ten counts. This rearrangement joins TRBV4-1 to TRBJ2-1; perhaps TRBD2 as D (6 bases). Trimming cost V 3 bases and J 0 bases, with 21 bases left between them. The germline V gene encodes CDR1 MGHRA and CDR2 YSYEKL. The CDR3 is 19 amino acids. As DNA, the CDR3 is TGCGCCAGCAGCCAGGGATCCCGGGGTATCGGGAGCTCCTACAATGAGCAGTTCTTC. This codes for CASSQGSRGIGSSYNEQFF.

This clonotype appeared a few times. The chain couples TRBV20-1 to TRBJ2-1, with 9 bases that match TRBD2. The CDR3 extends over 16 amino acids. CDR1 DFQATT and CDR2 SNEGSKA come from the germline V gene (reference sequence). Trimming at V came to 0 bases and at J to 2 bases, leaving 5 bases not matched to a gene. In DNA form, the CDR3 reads TGCAGTGCTAGAGATCTGGCTAGCGGGGCCTACAATGAGCAGTTCTTC. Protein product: CSARDLASGAYNEQFF.